Presented here are 29 T cell receptor beta chains from one specimen sequenced in a study of T cell repertoires in cytomegalovirus infection. TCRdb re-called the reads through MiXCR, storing one row per CDR3 protein. The data hold about 530,000 distinct CDR3 sequences, with about 30% observed a single time. The sequenced sample consisted of PBMCs. All receptors come from a human donor in good health (CMV status not recorded). Some clones in this sample may be carry-over from other donors' samples.

The rearrangement links TRBV23-1 to TRBJ2-5; TRBD1 aligns across 9 bases. TRBV23-1 carries the ORF label, with uncertain function. The V segment lost 4 bases and the J segment 3 bases; nucleotides outside the gene matches: 6. There are 15 residues in the CDR3. This CDR3 is CASSLHRDREETQYF. In DNA, the CDR3 is TGCGCCAGCAGTCTGCACCGGGACAGGGAAGAGACCCAGTACTTC.

The sample holds a few counts of this clonotype. This rearrangement joins TRBV7-9 to TRBJ1-5, with TRBD1 as a possible D gene (5 bases). Trimming removed 5 bases from V and 3 bases from J, with 11 bases in between. The CDR3 spans 14 residues. Germline loops: CDR1 SEHNR, CDR2 FQNEAQ (reference sequence). For the CDR3, the DNA is TGTGCCAGCAGCCAAACAGGACACAATCAGCCCCAGCATTTT. It encodes CASSQTGHNQPQHF.

The V and J genes are TRBV6-4 and TRBJ2-5; D ambiguous. With 6 bases removed from V and 5 bases from J, the gap between germline ends came to 13 bases. CDR3 length equals 13 residues. The germline V gene has CDR1 MRHNA and CDR2 SNTAGT. The CDR3, as DNA: TGTGCCAGCAGCTCAGATCTCGGGGAGACCCAGTACTTC. It encodes CASSSDLGETQYF.

In this sample, this clonotype turned up many times. V and J are TRBV7-2 and TRBJ2-3; 9 bases fit TRBD2. V shed 8 bases, J shed 4 bases, and the junction held 13 bases outside the gene matches. This CDR3 is 16 amino acids long. Germline assignment: CDR1 SGHTA and CDR2 FQGNSA. CDR3 loop: CASAMSSGSVADTQYF. The CDR3 nucleotides read TGTGCCAGCGCGATGAGTAGCGGGAGTGTAGCAGATACGCAGTATTTT.

The rearrangement uses TRBV11-2 and TRBJ1-2; no reliable D call. Germline assignment: CDR1 SGHAT and CDR2 FQNNGV. This CDR3 is 13 amino acids long. V was pared by 1 base and J by 5 bases, with 8 bases between. This chain's CDR3 is CASSLADVYGYTF. The CDR3 nucleotides are TGTGCCAGCAGCTTAGCGGACGTATATGGCTACACCTTC. The variable domain in full, completed from reference TRBV11-2 and TRBJ1-2, reads EAGVAQSPRYKIIEKRQSVAFWCNPISGHATLYWYQQILGQGPKLLIQFQNNGVVDDSQLPKDRFSAERLKGVDSTLKIQPAKLEDSAVYLCASSLADVYGYTFGSGTRLTVV.

V is TRBV20-1 and J is TRBJ2-3; perhaps D is TRBD1 or TRBD2 (6 bases each). V shed 2 bases and J shed 4 bases, with 13 bases lying between them. CDR1 is DFQATT, CDR2 SNEGSKA, per germline (reference sequence). CDR3 length: 14 residues. CDR3 DNA: TGCAGTGCTAGAAAAGCCGGGGGCGCAGATACGCAGTATTTT. Translated, it gives CSARKAGGADTQYF.

This clonotype was detected a few times. The chain couples TRBV7-2 to TRBJ1-5; D is possibly TRBD1 (6 bases). Germline V lookup: CDR1 SGHTA, CDR2 FQGNSA. The ends were cut back, 1 base at V and 2 bases at J, with 12 bases in the middle. CDR3 size: 16 residues. The CDR3 spells CASSLGGPWGNQPQHF. The CDR3 DNA reads TGTGCCAGCAGCTTAGGGGGGCCCTGGGGCAATCAGCCCCAGCATTTT.

This sequence joins TRBV29-1 and TRBJ2-1; 10 bases match TRBD2. Trimming cost V 7 bases and J 2 bases; bases outside gene matches: 8. Germline CDR1 reads SQVTM; CDR2 reads ANQGSEA. This CDR3 is built from 15 residues. In DNA form, the CDR3 reads TGCAGCGGGAGACTAGCGGGCCGCACCTACAATGAGCAGTTCTTC. Its protein is CSGRLAGRTYNEQFF.

In its sample, this clonotype was seen a few times. The chain carries TRBV27 and TRBJ1-2; 7 nucleotides align to TRBD1. CDR1 is MNHEY and CDR2 is SMNVEV in the germline V gene (reference sequence). This CDR3 is 13 amino acids long. V lost 7 bases, J lost 6 bases, and 8 bases stayed unmatched. The CDR3 is CASTRTGSDGYTF. In DNA, the CDR3 is TGTGCCAGCACTCGGACAGGAAGTGATGGCTACACCTTC.

This clonotype was counted ten times or more. The chain couples TRBV18 to TRBJ2-1, with no clear D. CDR3 length: 13 amino acids. Germline values: CDR1 KGHSH, CDR2 LQKENI. V gave up 8 bases and J gave up 0 bases, with 8 bases separating them. This CDR3 reads CASSPPSYNEQFF. CDR3 DNA: TGTGCCAGCAGCCCCCCCTCCTACAATGAGCAGTTCTTC.

This clonotype was picked up a small number of times. The chain joins TRBV28 to TRBJ1-2, with TRBD1 matching over 9 bases. The CDR3 consists of 12 residues. Looked up from germline, CDR1 is MDHEN and CDR2 is SYDVKM. With V trimmed by 5 bases and J by 7 bases, 2 bases remained unmatched. The CDR3 bases are TGTGCCAGCAGTGGGACAGGGCCTGGCTACACCTTC. This codes for CASSGTGPGYTF.

This clonotype was recorded many times. V is TRBV7-2 and J is TRBJ1-2; maybe TRBD1 (5 bases). CDR3 size: 15 residues. The germline V gene has CDR1 SGHTA and CDR2 FQGNSA. Trimming removed 5 bases from V and 5 bases from J, with 18 bases in between. CDR3 residues: CASSTRGRTLYGYTF. CDR3 in DNA: TGTGCCAGCAGCACAAGGGGACGGACGTTATATGGCTACACCTTC.

V usage is TRBV7-6 and J usage is TRBJ2-7, with 8 bases matching TRBD2. V shed 1 base and J 1 base; nucleotides not matched to a gene: 6. The CDR3 is 16 residues long. Looked up from germline, CDR1 is SGHVS and CDR2 is FNYEAQ. This CDR3 reads CASSLVAGGGSYEQYF. DNA of the CDR3: TGTGCCAGCAGCTTAGTTGCGGGGGGAGGTTCCTACGAGCAGTACTTC.

The chain recombines TRBV20-1 with TRBJ2-1, with 8 positions matching TRBD2. J lost 8 bases, V lost 0 bases, and 9 bases had no gene match. The CDR3 covers 15 residues. Germline values: CDR1 DFQATT, CDR2 SNEGSKA (reference sequence). The CDR3 DNA sequence: TGCAGTGCTAGAGATGAGGGACTAGATTTCCATGAGCAGTTCTTC. Protein: CSARDEGLDFHEQFF.

This chain joins TRBV6-2 or TRBV6-3 and TRBJ2-3; 8 positions agree with TRBD2. CDR1 is MNHEY and CDR2 is SVGEGT in the germline V gene. CDR3 length: 17 amino acids. The trim removed 6 bases at V and 0 bases at J, leaving 11 bases unmatched. CDR3 region: CASSPSGRAFSTDTQYF. CDR3 DNA sequence: TGTGCCAGCAGCCCAAGCGGGAGAGCCTTTAGCACAGATACGCAGTATTTT.

This clonotype has ten or more counts. The chain employs TRBV7-2 and TRBJ2-7, with 8 bases identical to TRBD1. Per germline, CDR1 SGHTA and CDR2 FQGNSA. The CDR3 has 14 residues. V shed 2 bases, J shed 4 bases, and the junction held 4 bases outside the gene matches. CDR3 sequence reads: CASSLPQGVYEQYF. DNA of the CDR3: TGTGCCAGCAGCTTACCACAGGGGGTTTACGAGCAGTACTTC.

This clonotype appeared a few times. V is TRBV6-1 and J is TRBJ2-2, with a possible D match to TRBD2 (7 bases). V was trimmed by 7 bases and J by 6 bases, leaving 18 bases between them. Germline V gene data show CDR1 as MNHNS and CDR2 as SASEGT. This CDR3 is built from 15 residues. The CDR3 reads CASTRQAGAAGELFF. DNA for the CDR3: TGTGCCAGCACCCGACAGGCGGGGGCTGCCGGGGAGCTGTTTTTT.

The V gene is TRBV29-1, the J gene TRBJ2-5; D gene uncertain. Germline V gene sequence: CDR1 SQVTM, CDR2 ANQGSEA. The CDR3 runs to 11 residues. Trimming removed 8 bases at V and 0 bases at J, with 7 bases between. The CDR3 nucleotides are TGCAGCCACACGTACCAAGAGACCCAGTACTTC. Protein product: CSHTYQETQYF.

In its sample, this clonotype was seen a few times. V usage is TRBV4-1 and J usage is TRBJ1-2; a possible D gene is TRBD1 (6 bases). Germline V gene lookup returns CDR1 MGHRA and CDR2 YSYEKL. The CDR3 sequence is 16 residues long. The V end lost 0 bases, the J end lost 4 bases, and 15 bases lay between the germline ends. CDR3 nucleotide sequence: TGCGCCAGCAGCCAAGATATTAGCAGGGGAAGCTATGGCTACACCTTC. Its translation is CASSQDISRGSYGYTF.

There are many counts of this clonotype. The gene calls are TRBV7-9 and TRBJ1-2; possible D gene TRBD1, 6 bases. Germline loops: CDR1 SEHNR, CDR2 FQNEAQ (reference sequence). V lost 6 bases to trimming and J lost 5 bases, with 16 bases between them. The length of the CDR3 is 14 residues. This chain's CDR3 is CASSSTGKLYGYTF. CDR3 in DNA: TGTGCCAGCAGTTCCACAGGGAAGCTATATGGCTACACCTTC.

On this clonotype: One end of the junction varies from germline; a read error may be responsible. The rearrangement uses TRBV12-3 or TRBV12-4 and TRBJ2-3; D might be TRBD1 (5 bases). There are 11 residues in the CDR3. CDR3 protein: CASTATDAQYF. The CDR3 nucleotides read TGTGCCAGCACGGCGACAGATGCGCAGTATTTT.

Only a few counts were recorded for this clonotype. This chain joins TRBV7-6 and TRBJ2-2; 10 bases agree with TRBD2. Germline V gene data show CDR1 as SGHVS and CDR2 as FNYEAQ. V gave up 4 bases and J gave up 0 bases; unmatched junction bases: 8. The CDR3 consists of 18 residues. CDR3 protein: CASSYLRLAGANTGELFF. The CDR3, as DNA: TGTGCCAGCAGCTACCTGCGGCTAGCGGGGGCGAACACCGGGGAGCTGTTTTTT.

V is TRBV6-2 or TRBV6-3 and J is TRBJ2-7; 7 bases line up with TRBD2. The junction had 12 bases not matched to a gene; V was cut back by 0 bases and J by 1 base. This CDR3 is built from 18 residues. CDR1 is MNHEY and CDR2 is SVGEGT in the germline V gene. The CDR3 DNA is TGTGCCAGCAGTTACTCGATAGTAACCGGCGGGGGATCCTACGAGCAGTACTTC. Amino acids: CASSYSIVTGGGSYEQYF.

This clonotype was picked up many times. This rearrangement joins TRBV7-3 to TRBJ2-2, with 8 bases that match TRBD1. This CDR3 has 14 residues. V shed 4 bases and J 7 bases; nucleotides not matched to a gene: 5. CDR1 is SGHTA and CDR2 is FQGTGA in the germline V gene. The CDR3 sequence: CASSSRGQGGELFF. The CDR3 DNA is TGTGCCAGCAGCTCCAGGGGGCAGGGCGGGGAGCTGTTTTTT.

The gene calls are TRBV11-1 and TRBJ1-1; a weak D match, TRBD1 (5 bases). Between the trimmed V and J ends, which lost 1 base and 2 bases, there was a span of 14 bases. The CDR3 is 16 amino acids. Germline assignment: CDR1 SGHAT and CDR2 FQDESV (reference sequence). The DNA for the CDR3 is TGTGCCAGCAGCTTAGTCCTCGGGGCGCTTAACACTGAAGCTTTCTTT. It yields the protein CASSLVLGALNTEAFF.

This chain links TRBV6-2 or TRBV6-3 with TRBJ2-5; D may be TRBD1 or TRBD2 (5 bases each). Trimming shortened V by 4 bases and J by 5 bases, and 20 bases separated the two germline ends. CDR3 length: 16 residues. Germline V lookup: CDR1 MNHEY, CDR2 SVGEGT. CDR3 in amino acids: CASSLGVVSSGETQYF. DNA of the CDR3: TGTGCCAGCAGTTTGGGGGTAGTAAGTTCCGGCGAGACCCAGTACTTC.

The gene calls are TRBV7-2 and TRBJ2-7; 10 nucleotides align to TRBD1. The CDR3 runs to 15 residues. Germline-derived CDR1 and CDR2 are SGHTA and FQGNSA. V shed 5 bases, J shed 6 bases, and the junction held 10 bases outside the gene matches. CDR3 bases: TGTGCCAGCAGCCCACCCGGGACAGGGGTGATCGAGCAGTACTTC. Amino acids: CASSPPGTGVIEQYF.

This clonotype came up a few times. The chain joins TRBV6-2 or TRBV6-3 to TRBJ1-2; TRBD1 is a possible D gene (5 bases). CDR3 length: 15 residues. The ends were cut back, 2 bases at V and 0 bases at J, with 10 bases in the middle. Germline V CDR1 and CDR2: MNHEY, SVGEGT. The CDR3 loop is CASSYGGRSNYGYTF. For the CDR3, the DNA is TGTGCCAGCAGTTACGGGGGACGTTCTAACTATGGCTACACCTTC.

This clonotype was detected ten times or more. The chain is built from TRBV7-9 and TRBJ2-5; D uncertain. This CDR3 spans 14 amino acids. The germline V gene encodes CDR1 SEHNR and CDR2 FQNEAQ (reference sequence). Trimming pared 1 base from V and 5 bases from J, leaving 11 bases between. CDR3 protein: CASSLGVVGETQYF. The DNA of the CDR3 is TGTGCCAGCAGCTTAGGTGTGGTGGGGGAGACCCAGTACTTC.